This record covers a single T cell receptor (beta chain). Antigen unknown. MiXCR, run by TCRdb on the reads, gives a single entry per CDR3 protein. The data show roughly 54,000 distinct CDR3 sequences, roughly 32% seen once. This sample stems from a study of T cell repertoires in cytomegalovirus infection. In the study overall: CMV infection plus the matching HLA type was flagged by public TCR beta signatures. Study findings and constraints: Clonotypes of TCR beta that were HLA-C-restricted and CMV-specific dominated the ex vivo response.

The TCR originated in a human donor in good health (CMV status not recorded). Some clones in this sample may be carry-over from other donors' samples. The specimen was PBMCs, sequenced either directly or after in vitro stimulation (not recorded which).

The CDR3 loop is CASSLDTNQPQHF. CDR3 nucleotides: TGTGCCAGCAGCTTGGACACCAATCAGCCCCAGCATTTT. This chain connects TRBV7-2 to TRBJ1-5; tentative D call: TRBD1 (5 bases). Trimming took 3 bases from V and 3 from J, leaving 6 bases between them. This CDR3 has 13 amino acids. Germline CDR1 reads SGHTA; CDR2 reads FQGNSA.